The 5 T cell receptor beta chains below come from one sample, sequenced in a study of early T cells in non-severe SARS-CoV-2 infection. TCRdb re-analysed the 5' RACE reads in MiXCR, keeping a single row per CDR3 protein. Among 75,000 to 80,000 distinct CDR3 sequences listed, about a sixth were seen once. The sample taken for sequencing was whole blood. The origin of the receptors is an adult who was a healthcare worker with PCR-confirmed SARS-CoV-2 infection or an uninfected control (not recorded which).

This chain uses TRBV5-4 with TRBJ1-5, with a possible D match to TRBD1 (5 bases). Between the trimmed V and J ends, which lost 4 bases and 1 base, there was a span of 9 bases. The CDR3 sequence is 14 residues long. Germline CDR1 SGHNT, CDR2 YYREEE (reference sequence). The CDR3 coding sequence is TGTGCCAGCAGCCTAGACAGAAGCAATCAGCCCCAGCATTTT. The encoded protein is CASSLDRSNQPQHF.

The V call is TRBV29-1, the J call TRBJ2-5, with D perhaps matching TRBD1 or TRBD2 (5 bases each). The CDR3 length is 10 residues. Germline V gene data show CDR1 as SQVTM and CDR2 as ANQGSEA. Trimming shortened V by 6 bases and J by 5 bases, and 7 bases separated the two germline ends. The CDR3 DNA follows: TGCAGCGTGGGGGTGGAGACCCAGTACTTC. This translates into CSVGVETQYF.

This clonotype was counted at least ten times. This rearrangement joins TRBV7-2 to TRBJ2-5, with unresolved D. Trimming removed 2 bases at V and 4 bases at J, with 8 bases between. From germline, CDR1 is SGHTA and CDR2 FQGNSA. CDR3 length: 13 amino acids. The DNA for the CDR3 is TGTGCCAGCAGCTTACCTGGCGGAGAGACCCAGTACTTC. Protein product: CASSLPGGETQYF.

This clonotype was observed a few times. In DNA form, the CDR3 reads TGCAGCGTGATACAGGGAAATCAGCCCCAGCATTTT. This gives the protein CSVIQGNQPQHF. The V gene is TRBV29-1, the J gene TRBJ1-5; TRBD1 might be the D (6 bases). Germline lookup yields CDR1 SQVTM and CDR2 ANQGSEA. There are 12 residues in the CDR3. Deletions cut 6 bases from V and 4 bases from J, with 10 bases between.

This clonotype occurred a few times. The V gene is TRBV7-9, the J gene TRBJ2-2; tentatively, D is TRBD2 (6 bases). The CDR3 spans 14 residues. In germline, CDR1 is SEHNR, CDR2 FQNEAQ (reference sequence). V shed 0 bases and J shed 8 bases, with 10 bases lying between them. This CDR3 is CASSLASGAGELFF. In DNA, the CDR3 is TGTGCCAGCAGCTTAGCGTCGGGAGCGGGGGAGCTGTTTTTT.